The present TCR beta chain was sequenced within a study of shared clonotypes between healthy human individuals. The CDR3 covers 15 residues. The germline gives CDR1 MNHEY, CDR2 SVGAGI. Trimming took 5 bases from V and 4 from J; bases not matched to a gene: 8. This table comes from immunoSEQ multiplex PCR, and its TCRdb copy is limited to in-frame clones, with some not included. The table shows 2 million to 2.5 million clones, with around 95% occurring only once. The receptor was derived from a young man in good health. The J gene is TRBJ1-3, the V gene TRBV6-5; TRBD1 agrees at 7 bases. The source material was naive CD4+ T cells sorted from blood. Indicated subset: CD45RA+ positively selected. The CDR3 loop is CASSLTGASGNTIYF. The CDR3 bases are TGTGCCAGCAGTCTAACAGGGGCTTCGGGAAACACCATATATTTT.